The 20 T cell receptor beta chains listed next were all sequenced from one sample in a study of T cell responses to AZD1222 COVID-19 vaccine. Using immunoSEQ multiplex PCR, the repertoire was profiled, and TCRdb retains in-frame clones only, with some absent. The repertoire includes tens of thousands of clones, around 87% of them detected once, and 9% to 14% sits in the top ten. Specimen: peripheral blood, collected 28 days after the second AZD1222 dose. Receptor source: an adult who received the AZD1222 COVID-19 vaccine.

This clone was observed a single time. Other DNA sequences in the same sample also yield this CDR3. The chain uses TRBV11-3 and TRBJ2-3; 8 bases are a match to TRBD2. The junction had 6 bases not matched to a gene; V was cut back by 2 bases and J by 2 bases. The CDR3 has 16 amino acids. In germline, CDR1 is SGHNT, CDR2 YENEEA. The CDR3 sequence: CASSLSREGNTDTQYF. Written as DNA, the CDR3 is TGTGCCAGCAGCTTAAGTCGGGAGGGAAACACAGATACGCAGTATTTT. Variable domain in full (rest from reference TRBV11-3 and TRBJ2-3): EAGVVQSPRYKIIEKKQPVAFWCNPISGHNTLYWYLQNLGQGPELLIRYENEEAVDDSQLPKDRFSAERLKGVDSTLKIQPAELGDSAVYLCASSLSREGNTDTQYFGPGTRLTVL.

There are a few counts of this clone. The DNA for the CDR3 is TGTGCCTGGAGTCCGATTGGACTAGCGGGAGGGCCCGGTGAGCAGTTCTTC. This encodes CAWSPIGLAGGPGEQFF. The chain is built from TRBV30 and TRBJ2-1; 15 nucleotides agree with TRBD2. The CDR3 spans 17 residues. V lost 2 bases to trimming and J lost 9 bases; unmatched junction nucleotides: 11. Germline loops: CDR1 GTSNPN, CDR2 SVGIG (reference sequence).

V and J are TRBV25-1 and TRBJ1-6; D is undetermined. Germline CDR1 MGHDK, CDR2 SYGVNS. This CDR3 region has 14 residues. V was cut by 1 base and J by 3 bases, with 4 bases left in between. CDR3: CASSEFGYNSPLHF. CDR3 nucleotide sequence: TGTGCCAGCAGTGAATTTGGCTATAATTCACCCCTCCACTTT.

The CDR3 here is CAWSTVANTGELFF. The CDR3 DNA sequence: TGTGCCTGGAGTACAGTCGCGAACACCGGGGAGCTGTTTTTT. V gene TRBV30 combines with J gene TRBJ2-2; no firm D call. V lost 2 bases, J lost 0 bases, and 7 bases lay in between. The CDR3 runs to 14 residues. CDR1 and CDR2 (germline): GTSNPN, SVGIG (reference sequence).

The rearrangement uses TRBV7-2 and TRBJ1-2; 7 bases line up with TRBD1. The CDR3 has 16 residues. V lost 6 bases, J lost 7 bases, and 17 bases stayed unmatched. Germline CDR1 SGHTA, CDR2 FQGNSA. The CDR3 DNA reads as TGTGCCAGCAGACAGGCAGGGGGGAGAGGAGGCACTGGCTACACCTTC. Amino acid sequence: CASRQAGGRGGTGYTF.

This chain uses TRBV7-2 with TRBJ2-3; 9 nucleotides agree with TRBD2. Germline CDR1 SGHTA, CDR2 FQGNSA. This CDR3 has 16 residues. The V segment lost 1 base and the J segment 5 bases; nucleotides outside the gene matches: 7. The CDR3 DNA is TGTGCCAGCAGCTTAGTGGGCGGGGGGGAAATAGATACGCAGTATTTT. It translates to CASSLVGGGEIDTQYF.

V is TRBV7-9 and J is TRBJ2-7; TRBD2 might be the D (6 bases). The CDR3 sequence is 18 residues long. The V gene lost 5 bases and the J gene lost 0 bases, with 23 bases spanning the gap. Germline CDR1 SEHNR, CDR2 FQNEAQ (reference sequence). The CDR3 loop reads CASSHNYDGTLASYEQYF. The CDR3 nucleotides read TGTGCCAGCAGCCACAACTACGACGGGACTTTGGCCTCCTACGAGCAGTACTTC. Full variable domain (rest looked up from reference TRBV7-9 and TRBJ2-7): DTGVSQNPRHKITKRGQNVTFRCDPISEHNRLYWYRQTLGQGPEFLTYFQNEAQLEKSRLLSDRFSAERPKGSFSTLEIQRTEQGDSAMYLCASSHNYDGTLASYEQYFGPGTRLTVT.

The genes are TRBV7-2 and TRBJ2-7, with 7 nucleotides matching TRBD2. This CDR3 region has 15 residues. V gave up 5 bases and J gave up 0 bases; unmatched junction bases: 7. The V gene's germline CDR1 is SGHTA and CDR2 FQGNSA. The CDR3 sequence is CASSRASGSSYEQYF. For the CDR3, the DNA is TGTGCCAGCAGCCGGGCTAGCGGTAGCTCCTACGAGCAGTACTTC.

V gene TRBV2 combines with J gene TRBJ2-3; D is possibly TRBD2 (6 bases). The V gene lost 6 bases and the J gene lost 3 bases, with 16 bases spanning the gap. Looked up from germline, CDR1 is SNHLY and CDR2 is FYNNEI. The CDR3 spans 15 residues. CDR3 DNA: TGTGCCAGCAGGAGCAGCACGGCGGGGACAGATACGCAGTATTTT. It specifies CASRSSTAGTDTQYF.

CDR3 loop: CASSERASRDEQFF. Written as DNA, the CDR3 is TGCGCCAGCAGTGAGAGAGCCTCTAGAGATGAGCAGTTCTTC. V gene TRBV10-1 combines with J gene TRBJ2-1; no definite D call. This CDR3 has 14 amino acids. Germline V gene sequence: CDR1 WNHNN, CDR2 SYGVQD (reference sequence). Trimming cost V 2 bases and J 8 bases, with 13 bases left between them.

The chain employs TRBV7-9 and TRBJ1-3; D is undetermined. The CDR3 covers 15 residues. Deletions cut 4 bases from V and 0 bases from J, with 10 bases between. Germline values: CDR1 SEHNR, CDR2 FQNEAQ (reference sequence). In DNA, the CDR3 is TGTGCCAGCAGCTACACAGTGAACTCTGGAAACACCATATATTTT. Protein sequence: CASSYTVNSGNTIYF.

The gene calls are TRBV7-2 and TRBJ2-6; D assignment may be TRBD1 or TRBD2 (6 bases each). CDR1 is SGHTA, CDR2 FQGNSA, per germline. V gave up 5 bases and J gave up 0 bases, with 14 bases separating them. CDR3 length equals 17 residues. The CDR3 sequence: CASSPTGGGSGANVLTF. As DNA, the CDR3 is TGTGCCAGCAGCCCGACAGGAGGGGGCTCTGGGGCCAACGTCCTGACTTTC.

V is TRBV29-1 and J is TRBJ2-3; 8 bases map to TRBD1. The germline V gene encodes CDR1 SQVTM and CDR2 ANQGSEA. The CDR3 loop spans 14 amino acids. With V trimmed by 1 base and J by 7 bases, 7 bases remained unmatched. The CDR3 DNA sequence: TGCAGCGTTGAAGCTCAGGGGGCGCTCCATACGCAGTATTTT. This translates into CSVEAQGALHTQYF.

J is TRBJ2-3 and V is TRBV30, with unresolved D. The CDR3 covers 14 residues. Germline V gene lookup returns CDR1 GTSNPN and CDR2 SVGIG (reference sequence). Trimming took 3 bases from V and 0 from J, leaving 10 bases between them. Here the CDR3 reads CAWRGDYSTDTQYF. The DNA of the CDR3 is TGTGCCTGGAGGGGTGATTATAGCACAGATACGCAGTATTTT.

The CDR3 DNA follows: TGCGCCAGCAGCCAAGATCCCTCAGGCAGGTCTGCGAATTCACCCCTCCACTTT. Translation: CASSQDPSGRSANSPLHF. V gene TRBV4-1 combines with J gene TRBJ1-6; no reliable D call. V was shortened by 0 bases and J by 7 bases, with 19 bases between the two germline ends. This CDR3 has 18 residues. Germline-derived CDR1 and CDR2 are MGHRA and YSYEKL.

This clone has a single count. The CDR3 loop reads CASSLYRGDTGELFF. In DNA, the CDR3 is TGTGCCAGCAGCTTATACAGGGGAGACACCGGGGAGCTGTTTTTT. The chain recombines TRBV7-2 with TRBJ2-2, with 7 bases matching TRBD1. V lost 2 bases and J lost 3; bases outside the gene matches: 3. The CDR3 extends over 15 amino acids. Germline lookup yields CDR1 SGHTA and CDR2 FQGNSA.

The chain is built from TRBV2 and TRBJ2-5; possible D gene TRBD2, 5 bases. This CDR3 spans 14 amino acids. Per the germline V gene, CDR1 is SNHLY and CDR2 is FYNNEI. Trimming took off 5 bases at V and 4 bases at J, with 14 bases between the two ends. CDR3 loop: CASSPGNKGETQYF. The CDR3 nucleotides read TGTGCCAGCAGTCCGGGAAACAAGGGAGAGACCCAGTACTTC.

The chain is built from TRBV5-4 and TRBJ1-2; possible D gene TRBD1, 6 bases. CDR3 length: 14 residues. Germline V gives CDR1 SGHNT, CDR2 YYREEE (reference sequence). V gave up 7 bases and J gave up 4 bases, with 17 bases separating them. CDR3 sequence reads: CASSGPGAIYGYTF. DNA of the CDR3: TGTGCCAGCTCGGGCCCAGGGGCCATCTATGGCTACACCTTC.

The chain employs TRBV15 and TRBJ2-7; TRBD1 or TRBD2 may be the D gene (5 bases each). This CDR3 has 15 residues. Germline assignment: CDR1 LNHNV and CDR2 YYDKDF (reference sequence). V was cut by 5 bases and J by 2 bases, with 16 bases left in between. For the CDR3, the DNA is TGTGCCACCAGCGTATACACGCAGGGAGCCTACGAGCAGTACTTC. Its protein product is CATSVYTQGAYEQYF.

This chain joins TRBV25-1 and TRBJ2-2; the D gene is possibly TRBD2 (5 bases). The CDR3 runs 11 residues. The germline V gene encodes CDR1 MGHDK and CDR2 SYGVNS. The germline V and J ends were trimmed by 8 bases and 7 bases, with 8 bases remaining between them. CDR3: CASGRGGELFF. The CDR3 DNA reads TGTGCCAGCGGCCGGGGCGGGGAGCTGTTTTTT. The full variable domain, with the rest looked up from reference TRBV25-1 and TRBJ2-2, is EADIYQTPRYLVIGTGKKITLECSQTMGHDKMYWYQQDPGMELHLIHYSYGVNSTEKGDLSSESTVSRIRTEHFPLTLESARPSHTSQYLCASGRGGELFFGEGSRLTVL.